This T cell receptor beta chain was documented in a study of blood T cell repertoires in COVID-19. The junction had 5 bases not matched to a gene; V was cut back by 1 base and J by 4 bases. Germline lookup yields CDR1 SGHTA and CDR2 FQGTGA. This CDR3 comprises 15 residues. The method was immunoSEQ multiplex PCR; TCRdb's version includes in-frame clones alone and lacks a portion of them. This sample has some 410,000 clones, with roughly 90% found just once. Details on this clone: Different DNA sequences within this sample yield the same CDR3.

Categorization into cohorts depended on clinical history that participants reported. The sequence came from a woman in her twenties or thirties with acute COVID-19. The chain carries TRBV7-3 and TRBJ2-5; the match to TRBD1 covers 8 bases. Sequences were obtained from PBMCs or T cells enriched from blood (not recorded which). The CDR3 DNA reads TGTGCCAGCAGCTTAAGCAGGGGGCGCTTAGAGACCCAGTACTTC. Protein product: CASSLSRGRLETQYF.